This TCR beta chain came from a study of cytomegalovirus exposure and HLA in healthy donors. Across the whole study: Later, an analysis reported that the 120 or so validation repertoires had used the same platform as the roughly 650 first-cohort repertoires. Overall study results and limits: TCR clusters originating in the first cohort tended to co-occur in the roughly 110 validation repertoires, according to a later analysis. Usually a TCR sequence was rare, but some public TCRs were found in many donors.

About this clone: Its antigen is not identified.

Losses at the gene ends were 1 base for V and 5 bases for J; bases not matched to a gene: 5. The CDR3 has 14 amino acids. Germline loops: CDR1 SGHVS, CDR2 FQNEAQ. Profiling relied on immunoSEQ multiplex PCR, and the TCRdb table lists in-frame clones only, not all of them. The sample lists approximately 65,000 clones; roughly 92% were seen once. This clonotype was obtained from a man between 18 and 29 years old in good health and CMV-seropositive. The genes are TRBV7-8 and TRBJ2-7; 7 bases are shared with TRBD1. Sequencing used PBMCs. CDR3 in amino acids: CASSLGTGANEQYF. Written as DNA, the CDR3 is TGTGCCAGCAGCTTAGGAACAGGGGCCAACGAGCAGTACTTC.